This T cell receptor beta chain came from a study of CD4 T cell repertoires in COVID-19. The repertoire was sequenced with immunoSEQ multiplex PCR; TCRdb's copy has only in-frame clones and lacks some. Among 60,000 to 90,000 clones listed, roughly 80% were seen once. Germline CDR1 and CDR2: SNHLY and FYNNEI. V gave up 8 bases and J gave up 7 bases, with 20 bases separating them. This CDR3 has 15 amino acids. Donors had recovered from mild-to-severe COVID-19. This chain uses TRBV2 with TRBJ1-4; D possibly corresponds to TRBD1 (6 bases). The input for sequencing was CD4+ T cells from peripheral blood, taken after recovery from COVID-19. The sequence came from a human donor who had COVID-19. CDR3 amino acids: CASRSRGEKGEKLFF. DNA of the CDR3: TGTGCCAGCCGGTCCAGGGGCGAGAAAGGTGAAAAACTGTTTTTT.